The clone carrying this TCR beta chain was seen only once. Data came from immunoSEQ multiplex PCR; TCRdb stores just in-frame clones and leaves some out. The profile shows roughly 69,000 clones, approximately 80% of them singletons. This specimen belongs to a study of blood T cell repertoires in COVID-19. CDR3 size: 14 residues. Germline assignment: CDR1 SNHLY and CDR2 FYNNEI. Unmatched junction bases numbered 4, after V lost 6 bases and J lost 3 bases. Sequencing was done on a sample of peripheral blood. This clonotype was sampled from a man in his fifties with COVID-19, enrolled during active disease. This chain links TRBV2 with TRBJ2-5; 10 bases fit TRBD2. CDR3 coding DNA: TGTGCCAGCAGGGAGCGGGGGGGAAAAGAGACCCAGTACTTC. Amino acids: CASRERGGKETQYF.